Included here is one TCR beta chain sequence, with context. What it binds is unknown. A 200 ng quantity of DNA, approximately 29,000 T cell genomes, went into the sorted-subset replicate PCRs. This table comes from immunoSEQ multiplex PCR, and its TCRdb copy is limited to in-frame clones, with some not included. The sample consists of over a million clones, around 97% of them appearing once. CD45RA+ naive and CD45RA-negative memory subsets were separated from CD4+ cells. This record belongs to a study of shared clonotypes between healthy human individuals. Regarding the study as a whole: Only blood was sampled, and tissue TCR repertoires likely differ from blood ones.

This CDR3 region has 15 residues. The germline V and J ends were trimmed by 4 bases and 12 bases, with 23 bases remaining between them. Per germline, CDR1 SGDLS and CDR2 YYNGEE. The chain is built from TRBV9 and TRBJ2-1, with D tentatively TRBD2 (5 bases). The sample comprised naive CD4+ T cells sorted from blood. Subset here: CD45RA+ positively selected. The TCR was taken from a man aged 30 to 39 in good health. The CDR3 bases are TGTGCCAGCAGCATCAGAAGCGAGCAGCCTGGGAGGCAGTTCTTC. Translated, it gives CASSIRSEQPGRQFF.